This TCR beta chain comes out of a study of T cell clonality in common variable immunodeficiency. This table comes from immunoSEQ multiplex PCR, and its TCRdb copy is limited to in-frame clones, with some not included. The sample presents some 64,000 clones, none singletons. The CDR3 loop spans 14 amino acids. Germline V lookup: CDR1 GTSNPN, CDR2 SVGIG (reference sequence). In the case of this clone: The read gets to within 3 residues of the CDR3 end, and the germline J gene fills in the rest.

This receptor was taken from a person between 18 and 75 years old in good health. The chain recombines TRBV30 with TRBJ2-4, with TRBD2 as a possible D gene (7 bases). Material for sequencing was peripheral blood mononuclear cells. The sequenced part of the CDR3 DNA is TGTGCCTGGAGTGTAGGGGGGGATAACTATGGT. Translation: CAWSVGGDNYG. The full CDR3 protein is CAWSVGGDNYGQYF.